This entry lists 25 T cell receptor beta chains sequenced from one sample in a study of blood T cell repertoires in COVID-19. Data came from immunoSEQ multiplex PCR; TCRdb stores just in-frame clones and leaves some out. Seen here are under 300,000 clones, over 65% observed once, and the top ten hold 3% to 3.5%. Sequenced sample: peripheral blood. Receptors were obtained from a woman older than 75 with acute or convalescent COVID-19.

The J gene is TRBJ1-1, the V gene TRBV18, with a possible D match to TRBD1 (5 bases). V was pared by 1 base and J by 3 bases, with 9 bases between. CDR1 is KGHSH and CDR2 is LQKENI in the germline V gene. CDR3 length: 14 residues. The CDR3: CASSPLSGYTEAFF. For the CDR3, the DNA is TGTGCCAGCTCACCACTCTCAGGGTACACTGAAGCTTTCTTT.

The chain uses TRBV10-1 and TRBJ1-1, with D unclear. The CDR3 is 16 amino acids. Per germline, CDR1 WNHNN and CDR2 SYGVQD (reference sequence). Trimming shortened V by 4 bases and J by 6 bases, and 21 bases separated the two germline ends. The chain's CDR3 is CASSGCELDPRPEAFF. The CDR3 DNA follows: TGCGCCAGCAGTGGATGTGAGTTAGACCCTAGGCCTGAAGCTTTCTTT.

This chain connects TRBV9 to TRBJ2-5; 7 bases fit TRBD2. Germline assignment: CDR1 SGDLS and CDR2 YYNGEE. The CDR3 has 14 residues. The ends lost 4 bases at V and 5 bases at J; junction bases unmatched: 8. The CDR3 is CASSPKAGVETQYF. DNA of the CDR3: TGTGCCAGCAGCCCCAAGGCGGGGGTGGAGACCCAGTACTTC.

The V and J genes are TRBV5-1 and TRBJ1-2, with 11 nucleotides matching TRBD1. After removal of 4 bases from V and 7 bases from J, the junction contained 9 bases not matched to a gene. This CDR3 comprises 15 residues. The germline V gene has CDR1 SGHRS and CDR2 YFSETQ. The CDR3 here is CASSPLGQGGPGYTF. As DNA, the CDR3 is TGCGCCAGCAGCCCGTTGGGACAGGGGGGGCCTGGCTACACCTTC.

The chain uses TRBV4-1 and TRBJ2-2; D ambiguous. V lost 0 bases and J 4 bases, leaving 15 bases between the germline ends. CDR1 and CDR2 from the germline V gene are MGHRA and YSYEKL. This CDR3 contains 17 residues. The DNA of the CDR3 is TGCGCCAGCAGCCAAGAAAGTCGCCCCATGAGCACCGGGGAGCTGTTTTTT. It is translated as CASSQESRPMSTGELFF.

Regarding this clone: This CDR3 is also generated by other DNA sequences in the sample. V is TRBV5-1 and J is TRBJ2-3; 7 nucleotides agree with TRBD1. The V segment lost 0 bases and the J segment 1 base; nucleotides outside the gene matches: 5. CDR1 is SGHRS, CDR2 YFSETQ, per germline. This CDR3 has 16 residues. Here the CDR3 reads CASSLGDRVGTDTQYF. Here the CDR3 DNA reads TGCGCCAGCAGCTTGGGCGACAGGGTTGGCACAGATACGCAGTATTTT. Full variable domain (outside the CDR3, taken from reference TRBV5-1 and TRBJ2-3): KAGVTQTPRYLIKTRGQQVTLSCSPISGHRSVSWYQQTPGQGLQFLFEYFSETQRNKGNFPGRFSGRQFSNSRSEMNVSTLELGDSALYLCASSLGDRVGTDTQYFGPGTRLTVL.

The J gene is TRBJ1-6, the V gene TRBV27; TRBD1 matches at 7 bases. From germline, CDR1 is MNHEY and CDR2 SMNVEV (reference sequence). J gave up 0 bases and V 3 bases, and 11 bases lay outside the gene matches. This CDR3 is 19 amino acids long. The CDR3 loop reads CASSLARVRGSSYNSPLHF. Written as DNA, the CDR3 is TGTGCCAGCAGTTTGGCAAGGGTCAGGGGGAGCTCCTATAATTCACCCCTCCACTTT.

The chain has TRBV4-1 and TRBJ2-7, with 8 nucleotides matching TRBD1. Germline V CDR1 and CDR2: MGHRA, YSYEKL. J gave up 1 base and V 3 bases, and 8 bases lay outside the gene matches. The CDR3 contains 16 residues. The CDR3 bases are TGCGCCAGCAGCCAGGGGGGCGGACAGGGTTCCTACGAGCAGTACTTC. Translating gives CASSQGGGQGSYEQYF.

There are a few counts of this clone. This chain connects TRBV28 to TRBJ2-4; 7 bases are a match to TRBD2. The CDR3 covers 14 residues. Trimming removed 2 bases from V and 7 bases from J; junction bases left unmatched: 5. Germline assignment: CDR1 MDHEN and CDR2 SYDVKM. The CDR3 nucleotides read TGTGCCAGCAGTTTAAGTAGGGGAGGGAACATTCAGTACTTC. Its translation: CASSLSRGGNIQYF. Combining the CDR3 with reference TRBV28 and TRBJ2-4 gives the whole variable domain DVKVTQSSRYLVKRTGEKVFLECVQDMDHENMFWYRQDPGLGLRLIYFSYDVKMKEKGDIPEGYSVSREKKERFSLILESASTNQTSMYLCASSLSRGGNIQYFGAGTRLSVL.

The rearrangement links TRBV18 to TRBJ2-5; D remains unclear. The CDR3 covers 14 residues. Between the trimmed V and J ends, which lost 3 bases and 3 bases, there was a span of 11 bases. The germline gives CDR1 KGHSH, CDR2 LQKENI. In nucleotides, the CDR3 is TGTGCCAGCTCACCGCGCGTGTCCGAAGAGACCCAGTACTTC. It is translated as CASSPRVSEETQYF.

The chain is built from TRBV19 and TRBJ1-5; 9 nucleotides agree with TRBD1. The CDR3 totals 19 residues. J gave up 4 bases and V 3 bases, and 16 bases lay outside the gene matches. Germline V gives CDR1 LNHDA, CDR2 SQIVND (reference sequence). The DNA for the CDR3 is TGTGCCAGTAGTATTATGCGGCCGGGACAGGGAGGGCAGAATCAGCCCCAGCATTTT. Translation: CASSIMRPGQGGQNQPQHF.

CDR3 in amino acids: CASSFDSYTGELFF. The CDR3 DNA reads as TGTGCCAGCAGCTTTGACAGCTACACCGGGGAGCTGTTTTTT. The chain couples TRBV5-8 to TRBJ2-2, with a tentative D call TRBD1 (5 bases). The CDR3 consists of 14 residues. CDR1 SGHTS and CDR2 YDEGEE come from the germline V gene. Trimming took off 2 bases at V and 3 bases at J, with 8 bases between the two ends.

This chain connects TRBV12-3 or TRBV12-4 to TRBJ1-1, with D maybe TRBD1 (5 bases). Trimming stripped 3 bases from V and 3 bases from J, with 8 bases between. The CDR3 is made up of 13 amino acids. CDR3 in amino acids: CASSLQGDTEAFF. The CDR3 nucleotides read TGTGCCAGCAGTTTGCAAGGGGACACTGAAGCTTTCTTT.

The DNA for the CDR3 is TGCGCCAGCAGCTTGACTAGACCGTATTATGAGCAGTTCTTC. It yields the protein CASSLTRPYYEQFF. This rearrangement joins TRBV5-1 to TRBJ2-1, with a tentative D call TRBD2 (5 bases). CDR1 and CDR2 from the germline V gene are SGHRS and YFSETQ. Trimming cost V 1 base and J 8 bases, with 13 bases left between them. The CDR3 covers 14 residues. Filled out from reference TRBV5-1 and TRBJ2-1, the complete variable domain reads KAGVTQTPRYLIKTRGQQVTLSCSPISGHRSVSWYQQTPGQGLQFLFEYFSETQRNKGNFPGRFSGRQFSNSRSEMNVSTLELGDSALYLCASSLTRPYYEQFFGPGTRLTVL.

V is TRBV29-1 and J is TRBJ1-2, with TRBD1 identical over 12 bases. V gave up 6 bases and J gave up 4 bases; unmatched junction bases: 6. Germline loops: CDR1 SQVTM, CDR2 ANQGSEA. This CDR3 comprises 14 residues. The CDR3 nucleotides read TGCAGCGTGGGGACAGGGGGCATCAGCTATGGCTACACCTTC. Translating gives CSVGTGGISYGYTF.

The rearrangement links TRBV13 to TRBJ1-4, with TRBD1 matching 7 bases. V shed 0 bases, J shed 8 bases, and the junction held 3 bases outside the gene matches. The germline V gene has CDR1 PRHDT and CDR2 FYEKMQ (reference sequence). This CDR3 is 14 amino acids long. The DNA for the CDR3 is TGTGCCAGCAGCTTAGGGACAGGGTACGAAAAACTGTTTTTT. This sequence encodes CASSLGTGYEKLFF.

The rearrangement joins TRBV24-1 to TRBJ2-1, with TRBD2 matching over 14 bases. Germline CDR1 reads KGHDR; CDR2 reads SFDVKD. Trimming at V came to 4 bases and at J to 6 bases, leaving 4 bases not matched to a gene. The length of the CDR3 is 16 residues. The CDR3 protein is CATSDPGLAGGNEQFF. The CDR3, as DNA: TGTGCCACCAGTGACCCCGGACTAGCGGGAGGCAATGAGCAGTTCTTC.

The rearrangement links TRBV4-3 to TRBJ2-7, with D perhaps matching TRBD1 (5 bases). Trimming removed 2 bases at V and 6 bases at J, with 14 bases between. The CDR3 length is 14 residues. Per germline, CDR1 LGHNA and CDR2 YSLEER. CDR3 nucleotide sequence: TGCGCCAGCAGCCAAACCACAGGATCAGGCGAGCAGTACTTC. Its protein is CASSQTTGSGEQYF.

This sequence joins TRBV2 and TRBJ2-1; D is possibly TRBD1 (5 bases). The ends were cut back, 6 bases at V and 9 bases at J, with 9 bases in the middle. The CDR3 spans 11 residues. Germline V gene sequence: CDR1 SNHLY, CDR2 FYNNEI. The CDR3 nucleotides read TGTGCCAGCAGCAGACAGATTGAGCAGTTCTTC. Protein product: CASSRQIEQFF.

The V gene is TRBV3-1 (or the pseudogene TRBV3-2), the J gene TRBJ1-2; a weak D match, TRBD1 (5 bases). V dropped 1 base and J dropped 7 bases, with 16 bases sitting between them. The germline gives CDR1 LGHDT, CDR2 YNNKEL (reference sequence). CDR3 length equals 15 residues. The CDR3 spells CASSQGWRGAGGYTF. CDR3 in DNA: TGTGCCAGCAGCCAAGGGTGGCGCGGGGCGGGTGGCTACACCTTC.

The chain uses TRBV7-2 and TRBJ2-3, with no clear D. V dropped 1 base and J dropped 5 bases, with 10 bases sitting between them. CDR3 size: 14 residues. Per germline, CDR1 SGHTA and CDR2 FQGNSA. In DNA form, the CDR3 reads TGTGCCAGCAGCTTAGGGGCCCGTCAAGATACGCAGTATTTT. Its protein product is CASSLGARQDTQYF. Based on the CDR3 plus reference TRBV7-2 and TRBJ2-3, the full variable domain is GAGVSQSPSNKVTEKGKDVELRCDPISGHTALYWYRQSLGQGLEFLIYFQGNSAPDKSGLPSDRFSAERTGGSVSTLTIQRTQQEDSAVYLCASSLGARQDTQYFGPGTRLTVL.

The chain has TRBV29-1 and TRBJ2-5; perhaps TRBD1 as D (6 bases). There are 13 residues in the CDR3. The V end lost 7 bases, the J end lost 4 bases, and 16 bases lay between the germline ends. Germline V gives CDR1 SQVTM, CDR2 ANQGSEA. The CDR3 loop is CSASPQGRETQYF. The DNA for the CDR3 is TGCAGCGCTTCGCCGCAGGGGCGAGAGACCCAGTACTTC.

V is TRBV19 and J is TRBJ1-5, with D unresolved. The V end lost 5 bases, the J end lost 4 bases, and 9 bases lay between the germline ends. The CDR3 runs to 13 residues. Germline CDR1 and CDR2: LNHDA and SQIVND (reference sequence). The CDR3 nucleotides are TGTGCCAGTAGTTTGAGGGAGAATCAGCCCCAGCATTTT. Translated, it gives CASSLRENQPQHF.

The chain links TRBV19 to TRBJ2-3; TRBD2 aligns across 11 bases. Germline loops: CDR1 LNHDA, CDR2 SQIVND (reference sequence). The CDR3 is 16 amino acids. V trimming: 3 bases; J trimming: 3 bases; junction bases outside the gene matches: 5. CDR3: CASSIFGLAGTDTQYF. CDR3 in DNA: TGTGCCAGTAGTATTTTCGGACTAGCGGGTACAGATACGCAGTATTTT.

The rearrangement uses TRBV19 and TRBJ1-2, with TRBD1 identical over 7 bases. CDR1 and CDR2 from the germline V gene are LNHDA and SQIVND (reference sequence). The CDR3 covers 16 residues. V shed 5 bases and J 4 bases; nucleotides not matched to a gene: 13. The CDR3 sequence: CASSASPGTAIYGYTF. CDR3 nucleotide sequence: TGTGCCAGTAGTGCCAGTCCCGGGACAGCGATCTATGGCTACACCTTC.